This T cell receptor (beta chain) is from a study of CXCR3-negative and CXCR3-positive naive CD8 T cells. Study results and limitations: Naive cells positive for CXCR3 carried more hydrophobic TRB CDR3s than CXCR3-negative ones. High diversity, comparable across both naive subsets, contrasted with much lower diversity in memory CD8+ cells.

In preparing the TRB cDNA libraries, 5' RACE with UMI labels was used. TCRdb reprocessed the 5' RACE reads and reports one entry per CDR3 protein, with no DNA. The data show approximately 96,000 distinct CDR3 sequences, and the top ten clones hold 0.95% to 1.4%. For this clonotype: As yet, its antigen is unknown.

Input material: naive CXCR3+ CD8+ T cells from blood. Subset described: CD45RO-CCR7+CD27+CD95- naive CD8+ T cells expressing CXCR3 (TNR3+). This TCR came from a human donor in good health. Some clones in this sample may be carry-over from other donors' samples.

CDR3 residues: CSARVLNSNQPQHF. This sequence joins TRBV20-1 and TRBJ1-5. This CDR3 contains 14 residues. Germline V gene lookup returns CDR1 DFQATT and CDR2 SNEGSKA (reference sequence).